What follows is one TCR beta chain and its context. The antigen is not known. Only in-frame clones appear in the TCRdb table, and some are missing; sequencing was by immunoSEQ multiplex PCR. Of under 100,000 clones listed, around nine tenths are singletons. Germline CDR1 SGHDN, CDR2 FVKESK. This CDR3 has 18 amino acids. V was clipped by 0 bases and J by 0 bases, with 15 bases between them. All trial patients relapsed after autologous stem cell transplantation. The data belong to a study of PD-1 blockade in classical Hodgkin lymphoma. Study-wide findings and caveats: Any patient who commenced nivolumab under 1 year after ASCT was excluded.

The receptor comes from a human donor with classical Hodgkin lymphoma. V gene TRBV14 combines with J gene TRBJ1-3, with D possibly TRBD1 on 5 matching bases. This material consisted of peripheral blood mononuclear cells (PBMCs), taken before the second cycle of nivolumab. CDR3 in amino acids: CASSQDGKGLASGNTIYF. DNA of the CDR3: TGTGCCAGCAGCCAAGATGGGAAGGGACTAGCCTCTGGAAACACCATATATTTT.